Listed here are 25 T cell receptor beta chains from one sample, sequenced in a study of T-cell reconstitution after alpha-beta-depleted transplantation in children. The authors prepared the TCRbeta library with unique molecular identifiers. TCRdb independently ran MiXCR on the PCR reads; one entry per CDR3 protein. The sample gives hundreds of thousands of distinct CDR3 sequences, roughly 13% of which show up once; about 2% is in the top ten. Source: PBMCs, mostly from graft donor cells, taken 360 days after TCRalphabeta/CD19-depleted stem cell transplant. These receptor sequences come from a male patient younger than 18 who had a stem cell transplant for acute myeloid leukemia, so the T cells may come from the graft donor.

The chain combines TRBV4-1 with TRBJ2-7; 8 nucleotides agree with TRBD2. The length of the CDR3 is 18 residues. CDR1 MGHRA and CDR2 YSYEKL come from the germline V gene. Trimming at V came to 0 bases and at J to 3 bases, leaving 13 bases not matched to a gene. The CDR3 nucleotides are TGCGCCAGCAGCCAAGATGGTCCCTGGGGACTAGGGAACTACGAGCAGTACTTC. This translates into CASSQDGPWGLGNYEQYF.

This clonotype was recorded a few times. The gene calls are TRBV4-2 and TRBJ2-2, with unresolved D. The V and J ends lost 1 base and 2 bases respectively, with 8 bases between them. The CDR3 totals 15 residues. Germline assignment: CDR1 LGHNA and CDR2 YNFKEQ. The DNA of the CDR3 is TGTGCCAGCAGCCAAGGAGACTCTAACACCGGGGAGCTGTTTTTT. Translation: CASSQGDSNTGELFF.

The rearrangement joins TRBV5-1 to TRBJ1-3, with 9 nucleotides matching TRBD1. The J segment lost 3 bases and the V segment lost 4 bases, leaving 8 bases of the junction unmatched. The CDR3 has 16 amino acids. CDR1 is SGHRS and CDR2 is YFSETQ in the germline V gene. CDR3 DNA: TGCGCCAGCAGCCACAAGACAGGGGGAGTTGGAAACACCATATATTTT. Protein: CASSHKTGGVGNTIYF. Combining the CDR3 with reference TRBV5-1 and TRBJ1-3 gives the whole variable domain KAGVTQTPRYLIKTRGQQVTLSCSPISGHRSVSWYQQTPGQGLQFLFEYFSETQRNKGNFPGRFSGRQFSNSRSEMNVSTLELGDSALYLCASSHKTGGVGNTIYFGEGSWLTVV.

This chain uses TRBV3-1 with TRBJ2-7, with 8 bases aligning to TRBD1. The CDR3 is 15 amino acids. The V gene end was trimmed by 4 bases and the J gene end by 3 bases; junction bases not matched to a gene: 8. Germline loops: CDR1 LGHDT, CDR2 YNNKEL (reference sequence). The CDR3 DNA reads TGTGCCAGCAGCCCCGGACAGGGCCTCTTCTACGAGCAGTACTTC. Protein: CASSPGQGLFYEQYF.

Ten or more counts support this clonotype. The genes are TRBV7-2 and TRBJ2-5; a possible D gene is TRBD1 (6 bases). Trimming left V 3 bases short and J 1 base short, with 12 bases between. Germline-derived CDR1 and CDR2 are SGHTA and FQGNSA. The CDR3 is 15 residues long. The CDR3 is CASSFSPGAQETQYF. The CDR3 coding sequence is TGTGCCAGCAGCTTTAGCCCAGGGGCCCAAGAGACCCAGTACTTC.

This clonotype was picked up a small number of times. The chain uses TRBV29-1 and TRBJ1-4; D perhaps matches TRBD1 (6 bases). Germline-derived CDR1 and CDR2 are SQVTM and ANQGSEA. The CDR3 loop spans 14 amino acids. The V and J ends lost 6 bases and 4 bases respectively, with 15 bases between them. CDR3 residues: CSVAWGLGNEKLFF. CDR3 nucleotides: TGCAGCGTCGCCTGGGGGCTCGGTAATGAAAAACTGTTTTTT. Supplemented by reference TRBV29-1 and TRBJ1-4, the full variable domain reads SAVISQKPSRDICQRGTSLTIQCQVDSQVTMMFWYRQQPGQSLTLIATANQGSEATYESGFVIDKFPISRPNLTFSTLTVSNMSPEDSSIYLCSVAWGLGNEKLFFGSGTQLSVL.

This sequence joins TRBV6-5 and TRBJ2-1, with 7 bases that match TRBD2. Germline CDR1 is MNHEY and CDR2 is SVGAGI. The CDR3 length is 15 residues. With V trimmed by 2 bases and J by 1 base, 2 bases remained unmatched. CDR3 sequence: CASSYRGESYNEQFF. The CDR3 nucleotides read TGTGCCAGCAGTTACCGGGGGGAGTCCTACAATGAGCAGTTCTTC.

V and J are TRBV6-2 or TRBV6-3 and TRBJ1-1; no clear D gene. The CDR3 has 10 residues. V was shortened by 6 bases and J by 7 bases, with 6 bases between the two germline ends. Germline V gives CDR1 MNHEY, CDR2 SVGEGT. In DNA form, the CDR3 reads TGTGCCAGCAGATCACGTGAAGCTTTCTTT. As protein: CASRSREAFF.

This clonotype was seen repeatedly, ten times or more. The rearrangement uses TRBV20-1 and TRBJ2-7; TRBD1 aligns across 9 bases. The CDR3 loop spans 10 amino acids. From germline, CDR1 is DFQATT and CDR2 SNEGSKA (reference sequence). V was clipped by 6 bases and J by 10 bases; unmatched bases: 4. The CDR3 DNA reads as TGCAGTGCAGCGGGACAGGGCCAGTACTTC. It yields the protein CSAAGQGQYF.

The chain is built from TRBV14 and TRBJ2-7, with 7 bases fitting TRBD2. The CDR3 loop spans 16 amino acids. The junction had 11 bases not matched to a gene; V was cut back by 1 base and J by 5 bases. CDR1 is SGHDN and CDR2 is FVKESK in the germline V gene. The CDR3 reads CASSQGNHEREDEQYF. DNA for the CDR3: TGTGCCAGCAGCCAAGGTAATCACGAGCGGGAAGACGAGCAGTACTTC.

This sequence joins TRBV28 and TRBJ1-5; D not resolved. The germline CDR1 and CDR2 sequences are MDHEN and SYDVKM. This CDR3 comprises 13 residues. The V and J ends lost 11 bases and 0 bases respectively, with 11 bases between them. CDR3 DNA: TGTGCCGCCCGCGGCCGTAGCAATCAGCCCCAGCATTTT. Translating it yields CAARGRSNQPQHF.

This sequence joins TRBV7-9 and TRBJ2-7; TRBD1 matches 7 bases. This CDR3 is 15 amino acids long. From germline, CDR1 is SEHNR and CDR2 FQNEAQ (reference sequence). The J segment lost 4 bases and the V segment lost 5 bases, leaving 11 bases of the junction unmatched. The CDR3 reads CASSNPGTADYEQYF. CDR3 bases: TGTGCCAGCAGCAATCCCGGGACAGCAGATTACGAGCAGTACTTC.

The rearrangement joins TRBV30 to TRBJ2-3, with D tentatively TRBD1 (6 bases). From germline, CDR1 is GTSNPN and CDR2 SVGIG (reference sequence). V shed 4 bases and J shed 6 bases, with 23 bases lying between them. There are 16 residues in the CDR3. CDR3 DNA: TGTGCCTGGACCTGGATAGGGGGACCTGAGGGTGATACGCAGTATTTT. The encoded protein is CAWTWIGGPEGDTQYF.

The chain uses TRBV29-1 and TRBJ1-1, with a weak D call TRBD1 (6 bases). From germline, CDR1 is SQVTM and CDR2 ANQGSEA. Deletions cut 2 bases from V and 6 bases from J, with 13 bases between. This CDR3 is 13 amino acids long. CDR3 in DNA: TGCAGCGTTGAACTGCAGGGGCGGGCTGAAGCTTTCTTT. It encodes CSVELQGRAEAFF.

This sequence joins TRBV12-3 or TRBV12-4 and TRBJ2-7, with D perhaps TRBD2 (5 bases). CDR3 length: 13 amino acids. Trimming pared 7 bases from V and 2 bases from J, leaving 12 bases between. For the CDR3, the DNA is TGTGCCAGCACCGTGACTACTACCTACGAGCAGTACTTC. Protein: CASTVTTTYEQYF.

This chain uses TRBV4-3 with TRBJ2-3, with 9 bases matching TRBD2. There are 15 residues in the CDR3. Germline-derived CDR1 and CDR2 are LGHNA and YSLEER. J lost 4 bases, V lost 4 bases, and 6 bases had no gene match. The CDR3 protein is CASSLAGVRADTQYF. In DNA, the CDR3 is TGCGCCAGCAGCCTAGCGGGAGTGAGGGCAGATACGCAGTATTTT.

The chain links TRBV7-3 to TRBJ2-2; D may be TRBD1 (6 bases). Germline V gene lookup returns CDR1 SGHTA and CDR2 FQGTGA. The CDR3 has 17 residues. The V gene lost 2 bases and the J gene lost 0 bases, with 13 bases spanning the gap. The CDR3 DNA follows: TGTGCCAGCAGCTTACCCCCTAGACAGGCGAACACCGGGGAGCTGTTTTTT. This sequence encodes CASSLPPRQANTGELFF.

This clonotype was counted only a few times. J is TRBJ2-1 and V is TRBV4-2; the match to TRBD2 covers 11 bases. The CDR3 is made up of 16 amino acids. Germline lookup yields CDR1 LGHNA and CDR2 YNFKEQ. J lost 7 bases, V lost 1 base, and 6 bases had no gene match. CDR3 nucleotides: TGTGCCAGCAGCCAAGTTACTAGCGGGAGATGGAATGAGCAGTTCTTC. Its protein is CASSQVTSGRWNEQFF.

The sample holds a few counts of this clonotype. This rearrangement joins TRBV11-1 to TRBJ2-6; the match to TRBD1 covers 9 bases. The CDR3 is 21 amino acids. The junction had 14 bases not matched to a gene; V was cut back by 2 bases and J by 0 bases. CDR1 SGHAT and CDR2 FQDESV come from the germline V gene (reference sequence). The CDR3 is CASSLKFGKGQGLSGANVLTF. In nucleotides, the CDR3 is TGTGCCAGCAGCTTAAAATTCGGGAAGGGACAGGGCCTCTCTGGGGCCAACGTCCTGACTTTC.

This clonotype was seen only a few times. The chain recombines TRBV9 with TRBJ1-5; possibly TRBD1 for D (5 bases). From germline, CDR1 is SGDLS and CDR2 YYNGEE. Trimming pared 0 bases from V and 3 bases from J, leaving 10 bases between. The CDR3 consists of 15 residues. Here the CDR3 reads CASSVGGVINQPQHF. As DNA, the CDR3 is TGTGCCAGCAGCGTAGGGGGCGTAATCAATCAGCCCCAGCATTTT.

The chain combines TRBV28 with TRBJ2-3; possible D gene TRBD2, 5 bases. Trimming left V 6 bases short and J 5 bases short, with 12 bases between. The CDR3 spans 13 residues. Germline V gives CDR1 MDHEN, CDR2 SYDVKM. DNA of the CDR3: TGTGCCAGCAGGACTACCGAAAGAGATACGCAGTATTTT. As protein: CASRTTERDTQYF. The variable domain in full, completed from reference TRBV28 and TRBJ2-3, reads DVKVTQSSRYLVKRTGEKVFLECVQDMDHENMFWYRQDPGLGLRLIYFSYDVKMKEKGDIPEGYSVSREKKERFSLILESASTNQTSMYLCASRTTERDTQYFGPGTRLTVL.

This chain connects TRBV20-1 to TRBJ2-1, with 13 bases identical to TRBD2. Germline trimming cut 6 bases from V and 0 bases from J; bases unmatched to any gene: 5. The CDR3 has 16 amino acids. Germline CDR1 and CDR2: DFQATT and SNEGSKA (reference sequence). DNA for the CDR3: TGCAGTGCAGGACTAGCGGGAGTTAGCTCCTACAATGAGCAGTTCTTC. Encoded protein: CSAGLAGVSSYNEQFF.

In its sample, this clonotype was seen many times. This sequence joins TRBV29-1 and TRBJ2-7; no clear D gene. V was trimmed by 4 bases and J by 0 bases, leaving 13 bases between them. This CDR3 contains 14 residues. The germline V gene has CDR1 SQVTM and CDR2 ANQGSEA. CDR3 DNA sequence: TGCAGCGTTGGTCGGGTCGGGTTCTCCTACGAGCAGTACTTC. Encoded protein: CSVGRVGFSYEQYF.

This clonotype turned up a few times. The CDR3 protein is CASSSRHRQETQYF. CDR3 coding DNA: TGTGCCAGCAGCTCCAGACACCGACAAGAGACCCAGTACTTC. This chain connects TRBV7-2 to TRBJ2-5; D uncertain. Germline assignment: CDR1 SGHTA and CDR2 FQGNSA. The CDR3 loop spans 14 amino acids. V was trimmed by 4 bases and J by 2 bases, leaving 11 bases between them.

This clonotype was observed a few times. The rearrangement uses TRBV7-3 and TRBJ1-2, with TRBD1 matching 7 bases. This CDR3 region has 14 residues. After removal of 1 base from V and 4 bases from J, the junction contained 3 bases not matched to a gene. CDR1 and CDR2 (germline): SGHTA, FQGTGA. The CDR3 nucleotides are TGTGCCAGCAGCTTAAAAGGGGGCAGCTATGGCTACACCTTC. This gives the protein CASSLKGGSYGYTF.